Following are 27 T cell receptor beta chains from one sample sequenced in a study of T cell responses to AZD1222 COVID-19 vaccine. Assay: immunoSEQ multiplex PCR; the TCRdb copy retains only in-frame clones and omits some. The data show about 70,000 clones, with 70% to 90% seen just once and 1.3% held by the top ten. Material: peripheral blood, obtained 28 days after the second AZD1222 dose. The receptors shown here come from an adult who received the AZD1222 COVID-19 vaccine.

The V gene is TRBV11-2, the J gene TRBJ1-2; D is unclear. The CDR3 runs 13 residues. Germline CDR1 reads SGHAT; CDR2 reads FQNNGV. The V and J ends lost 0 bases and 5 bases respectively, with 7 bases between them. Here the CDR3 reads CASSLEQWYGYTF. The CDR3, as DNA: TGTGCCAGCAGCTTAGAACAGTGGTATGGCTACACCTTC.

The chain is built from TRBV6-2 or TRBV6-3 and TRBJ1-5; D call uncertain. V lost 4 bases and J 1 base, leaving 5 bases between the germline ends. CDR1 and CDR2 (germline): MNHEY, SVGEGT. The CDR3 loop spans 13 amino acids. In DNA, the CDR3 is TGTGCCAGCAGTTCGGACAGCAATCAGCCCCAGCATTTT. Translation gives CASSSDSNQPQHF.

The chain links TRBV6-6 to TRBJ1-2; 9 nucleotides align to TRBD1. The CDR3 has 18 residues. V lost 5 bases to trimming and J lost 7 bases; unmatched junction nucleotides: 20. The germline gives CDR1 MNHNY, CDR2 SVGAGI (reference sequence). CDR3 bases: TGTGCCAGCAGTCAGACGAGACAGGGGGGGACCAAAGGGCCTGGCTACACCTTC. Its protein is CASSQTRQGGTKGPGYTF.

The chain has TRBV28 and TRBJ2-3; weak D call: TRBD2 (5 bases). The CDR3 totals 13 residues. Germline-derived CDR1 and CDR2 are MDHEN and SYDVKM. The V and J ends lost 9 bases and 6 bases respectively, with 16 bases between them. CDR3 sequence reads: CASGGSPGDTQYF. The CDR3 nucleotides read TGTGCCAGTGGAGGTTCCCCCGGGGATACGCAGTATTTT.

This chain joins TRBV27 and TRBJ1-2; TRBD1 matches 7 bases. Germline V CDR1 and CDR2: MNHEY, SMNVEV (reference sequence). The trim removed 4 bases at V and 8 bases at J, leaving 7 bases unmatched. This CDR3 is built from 13 residues. CDR3 amino acids: CASSSRTGRGYTF. CDR3 coding DNA: TGTGCCAGCAGTTCCCGGACAGGTCGCGGCTACACCTTC.

The chain uses TRBV5-8 and TRBJ2-2, with D perhaps TRBD1 (5 bases). Germline CDR1 SGHTS, CDR2 YDEGEE. This CDR3 has 15 residues. V was pared by 0 bases and J by 3 bases, with 9 bases between. CDR3 protein: CASSLGTQYTGELFF. In DNA form, the CDR3 reads TGTGCCAGCAGCTTGGGGACACAGTACACCGGGGAGCTGTTTTTT.

The chain joins TRBV28 to TRBJ2-7; D uncertain. This CDR3 comprises 15 residues. Deletions cut 4 bases from V and 0 bases from J, with 13 bases between. From germline, CDR1 is MDHEN and CDR2 SYDVKM. The CDR3, as DNA: TGTGCCAGCAGTTCCCCAGGCCACAACTCCTACGAGCAGTACTTC. This codes for CASSSPGHNSYEQYF.

This clone is a singleton in its sample. V is TRBV2 and J is TRBJ2-5; the match to TRBD2 covers 12 bases. V was clipped by 2 bases and J by 4 bases; unmatched bases: 11. CDR1 and CDR2 from the germline V gene are SNHLY and FYNNEI. This CDR3 spans 18 amino acids. For the CDR3, the DNA is TGTGCCAGCAGTGAACTAGCGGGAGGGGCGCTGTTGGGAGAGACCCAGTACTTC. It is translated as CASSELAGGALLGETQYF.

This chain links TRBV19 with TRBJ1-5; D perhaps matches TRBD1 (5 bases). The CDR3 contains 13 residues. Trimming took 5 bases from V and 6 from J, leaving 11 bases between them. CDR1 is LNHDA and CDR2 is SQIVND in the germline V gene (reference sequence). The CDR3 sequence is CASSAGGAQPQHF. The CDR3, as DNA: TGTGCCAGTAGTGCGGGGGGAGCTCAGCCCCAGCATTTT.

The gene calls are TRBV28 and TRBJ2-7; 9 bases are shared with TRBD2. The CDR3 length is 15 residues. Germline V gives CDR1 MDHEN, CDR2 SYDVKM. J lost 1 base, V lost 2 bases, and 3 bases had no gene match. CDR3 region: CASSLPSGDSYEQYF. In DNA, the CDR3 is TGTGCCAGCAGTTTACCTAGCGGGGATTCCTACGAGCAGTACTTC.

The chain links TRBV6-5 to TRBJ2-2, with TRBD2 matching over 11 bases. The CDR3 totals 15 residues. Germline loops: CDR1 MNHEY, CDR2 SVGAGI. The J segment lost 4 bases and the V segment lost 6 bases, leaving 4 bases of the junction unmatched. The CDR3 sequence: CASRIAGGITGELFF. The CDR3 DNA reads TGTGCCAGCAGAATAGCGGGAGGGATCACCGGGGAGCTGTTTTTT.

The genes are TRBV19 and TRBJ1-1; TRBD1 matches 9 bases. Germline CDR1 is LNHDA and CDR2 is SQIVND (reference sequence). Losses at the gene ends were 7 bases for V and 4 bases for J; bases not matched to a gene: 7. The CDR3 is made up of 14 amino acids. DNA for the CDR3: TGTGCCAGTACCTTGGACAGGGGATCCACTGAAGCTTTCTTT. Translated, it gives CASTLDRGSTEAFF.

This clone was found once. The V call is TRBV4-1, the J call TRBJ2-2, with TRBD2 identical over 12 bases. After removal of 0 bases from V and 7 bases from J, the junction contained 6 bases not matched to a gene. The CDR3 length is 17 residues. Germline CDR1 and CDR2: MGHRA and YSYEKL. The CDR3 coding sequence is TGCGCCAGCAGCCAAGATCGACGACTAGCGGGAGACGGGGAGCTGTTTTTT. It encodes CASSQDRRLAGDGELFF.

The table lists this clone with a few counts. This rearrangement joins TRBV5-8 to TRBJ1-5; 7 nucleotides agree with TRBD1. J lost 4 bases, V lost 0 bases, and 7 bases had no gene match. The CDR3 covers 16 residues. Germline V gene data show CDR1 as SGHTS and CDR2 as YDEGEE. The CDR3 sequence: CASSLGTGTANQPQHF. The DNA of the CDR3 is TGTGCCAGCAGCTTGGGGACCGGGACAGCAAATCAGCCCCAGCATTTT.

The rearrangement uses TRBV29-1 and TRBJ2-5; the match to TRBD1 covers 8 bases. Germline lookup yields CDR1 SQVTM and CDR2 ANQGSEA. CDR3 length: 13 amino acids. V shed 7 bases and J 5 bases; nucleotides not matched to a gene: 9. CDR3 region: CSGRQGAGETQYF. CDR3 bases: TGCAGCGGCAGGCAGGGGGCTGGGGAGACCCAGTACTTC.

The V and J genes are TRBV5-1 and TRBJ1-2; unclear D gene. The CDR3 is made up of 16 amino acids. Per germline, CDR1 SGHRS and CDR2 YFSETQ. V was shortened by 0 bases and J by 5 bases, with 17 bases between the two germline ends. As DNA, the CDR3 is TGCGCCAGCAGCTTGGATGTGGGGTTAGGAAAATATGGCTACACCTTC. This sequence encodes CASSLDVGLGKYGYTF.

This clone is categorized as medium-sized. The chain combines TRBV4-1 with TRBJ2-7; 7 bases match TRBD2. CDR1 and CDR2 (germline): MGHRA, YSYEKL. V dropped 1 base and J dropped 6; count of bases not matched to a gene: 3. This CDR3 comprises 13 residues. The CDR3 coding sequence is TGCGCCAGCAGCCAAGCGTCGGGGGGCGAGCAGTACTTC. It yields the protein CASSQASGGEQYF.

The chain employs TRBV4-1 and TRBJ2-1, with 14 bases lining up with TRBD2. This CDR3 is built from 15 residues. V shed 5 bases, J shed 6 bases, and the junction held 3 bases outside the gene matches. The V gene's germline CDR1 is MGHRA and CDR2 YSYEKL. The CDR3 sequence is CASSGLAGGGNEQFF. CDR3 DNA: TGCGCCAGCAGCGGACTAGCGGGAGGAGGCAATGAGCAGTTCTTC.

This sequence joins TRBV7-9 and TRBJ2-7; no clear D. This CDR3 contains 14 residues. In germline, CDR1 is SEHNR, CDR2 FQNEAQ (reference sequence). V lost 6 bases to trimming and J lost 4 bases, with 16 bases between them. The CDR3 reads CASSRQSLFYEQYF. CDR3 nucleotide sequence: TGTGCCAGCAGTCGGCAGAGTCTTTTTTACGAGCAGTACTTC.

The J gene is TRBJ1-4, the V gene TRBV6-1; the D gene is possibly TRBD1 (6 bases). Germline assignment: CDR1 MNHNS and CDR2 SASEGT. There are 14 residues in the CDR3. V lost 0 bases to trimming and J lost 6 bases, with 8 bases between them. CDR3 bases: TGTGCCAGCAGTGAAGCAGGGGGGGATGAAAAACTGTTTTTT. Protein sequence: CASSEAGGDEKLFF.

The chain uses TRBV30 and TRBJ2-6, with TRBD1 as a possible D gene (6 bases). CDR1 is GTSNPN, CDR2 SVGIG, per germline (reference sequence). V gave up 8 bases and J gave up 0 bases, with 11 bases separating them. The CDR3 totals 14 residues. The CDR3 DNA reads TGTGCCAGTCAGGGGCGCTCTGGGGCCAACGTCCTGACTTTC. This encodes CASQGRSGANVLTF.

This clone was observed a single time. The gene calls are TRBV18 and TRBJ1-1; D gene unclear. V lost 3 bases and J 4 bases, leaving 3 bases between the germline ends. There are 11 residues in the CDR3. CDR1 KGHSH and CDR2 LQKENI come from the germline V gene. CDR3 DNA: TGTGCCAGCTCACCCTCCACTGAAGCTTTCTTT. Amino acid sequence: CASSPSTEAFF.

The chain has TRBV9 and TRBJ2-7, with 7 bases that match TRBD1. The CDR3 covers 13 residues. V trimming: 3 bases; J trimming: 4 bases; junction bases outside the gene matches: 4. Germline CDR1 is SGDLS and CDR2 is YYNGEE. The CDR3 loop is CASSGSRGYEQYF. The CDR3 DNA sequence: TGTGCCAGCAGCGGGAGCAGGGGGTACGAGCAGTACTTC.

The chain uses TRBV24-1 and TRBJ2-3; 10 bases align to TRBD2. This CDR3 spans 15 amino acids. CDR1 KGHDR and CDR2 SFDVKD come from the germline V gene. The V segment lost 5 bases and the J segment 0 bases; nucleotides outside the gene matches: 1. The CDR3 DNA sequence: TGTGCCACCAGTGGAGCGGGGGGGAGCACAGATACGCAGTATTTT. Protein product: CATSGAGGSTDTQYF.

The chain combines TRBV11-3 with TRBJ2-7, with D perhaps given as TRBD1 or TRBD2 (6 bases each). CDR3 size: 15 residues. Germline V CDR1 and CDR2: SGHNT, YENEEA. V gave up 8 bases and J gave up 5 bases, with 22 bases separating them. The CDR3 sequence is CASSLGGSAGDEQYF. The CDR3 DNA reads as TGTGCCAGCTCCCTCGGGGGTAGCGCAGGGGACGAGCAGTACTTC.

Regarding this clone: At one end, the junction sequence differs from germline, possibly due to a read error. In DNA form, the CDR3 reads TGCGCCAGCAGCTTGAGTTCAGGGGGCAACCAGCCCCAGCATTTT. It yields the protein CASSLSSGGNQPQHF. The chain links TRBV5-1 to TRBJ1-5; 8 bases agree with TRBD1. This CDR3 region has 15 residues. Germline V gene lookup returns CDR1 SGHRS and CDR2 YFSETQ.

The chain carries TRBV5-6 and TRBJ1-1; 8 bases are a match to TRBD1. CDR1 is SGHDT, CDR2 YYEEEE, per germline. This CDR3 region has 14 residues. Trimming cost V 3 bases and J 5 bases; bases outside gene matches: 6. This chain's CDR3 is CASSSPQGATEAFF. The CDR3 nucleotides are TGTGCCAGCAGCTCCCCTCAGGGGGCAACTGAAGCTTTCTTT. The full variable domain, in which reference TRBV5-6 and TRBJ1-1 provide the parts outside the CDR3, is DAGVTQSPTHLIKTRGQQVTLRCSPKSGHDTVSWYQQALGQGPQFIFQYYEEEERQRGNFPDRFSGHQFPNYSSELNVNALLLGDSALYLCASSSPQGATEAFFGQGTRLTVV.